The rows below give T cell receptor beta chains drawn from one sample of a study of human T cells and chemical hapten exposure. TCRdb ran MiXCR on the RACE reads and lists one entry per CDR3 protein. The sample carries about 110,000 distinct CDR3 sequences, about a tenth recorded once. Sequenced here: whole blood, sampled in connection with sensitization to the hapten diphenylcyclopropenone (DPC). Receptors originate from a woman aged 40 to 50 with alopecia areata. Some clones in this sample may be carry-over from other donors' samples. Each CDR3 is given without its conserved first and last residue.

J gene | V gene | CDR3 protein
TRBJ2-3 | TRBV7-2 | ASSLSGHYTDTQY
TRBJ2-2 | TRBV24-1 | ATSDLSGRDTGELF
TRBJ2-1 | TRBV12-3/TRBV12-4 | ASSSSGGYPYNEQF
TRBJ1-2 | TRBV7-9 | ASSLEPFGQGLYGYT
TRBJ1-2 | TRBV6-2/TRBV6-3 | ASSYERSYGYT
TRBJ1-1 | TRBV4-1 | ASKTASMNTEAF
TRBJ2-6 | TRBV20-1 | SARPILAGAGANVLT
TRBJ2-5 | TRBV7-2 | ASSSTRRGRGETQY
TRBJ2-1 | TRBV2 | ASKTGLYNEQF
TRBJ2-1 | TRBV19 | ASSTRLNEQF
TRBJ2-3 | TRBV5-1 | ASSLVGGYRPDTQY
TRBJ2-3 | TRBV15 | ATSRDYGGPDTQY
TRBJ2-2 | TRBV7-6 | ASSLDSHTGELF
TRBJ1-2 | TRBV15 | ATSINDRGLDYGYT
TRBJ2-3 | TRBV7-7 | ASSAGLTADTQY
TRBJ2-1 | TRBV10-2 | ASTNGGASNEQF
TRBJ2-5 | TRBV7-2 | ASSSPGQETQY
TRBJ1-5 | TRBV28 | ASSLSLGDQPQH
TRBJ1-5 | TRBV19 | ASDYRVISNQPQH
TRBJ2-5 | TRBV11-2 | ASSSRGLAGEETQY
TRBJ2-5 | TRBV29-1 | SVLRDRGETQY
TRBJ1-5 | TRBV28 | ASKLGHYNQPQH
TRBJ2-2 | TRBV4-1 | ASSRGSGPGELF
TRBJ1-1 | TRBV18 | ASSPPGLTEAF
TRBJ1-1 | TRBV27 | ASSSPFMNTEAF
TRBJ2-6 | TRBV5-6 | ASSLDGAGANVLT
TRBJ2-4 | TRBV11-3 | ASSLNGGSRAKNIQY
TRBJ2-7 | TRBV6-2/TRBV6-3 | ASGSSAGGGGQY
TRBJ1-2 | TRBV7-2 | ASSSRQGRGYGYT
TRBJ2-7 | TRBV20-1 | SARDQGYEQY
TRBJ1-5 | TRBV20-1 | SARDPGQYSNQPQH
TRBJ2-1 | TRBV10-2 | ASTRGGGPYNEQF
TRBJ2-2 | TRBV7-8 | ASTFGGALSGELF
TRBJ2-7 | TRBV20-1 | SARGPDSFYEQY
TRBJ1-2 | TRBV29-1 | SVSGQINYGYT
TRBJ2-7 | TRBV11-2 | ASSLDLGTYEQY
TRBJ1-4 | TRBV29-1 | SVGRQGAGEKLF
TRBJ2-2 | TRBV6-2/TRBV6-3 | ASTRTVLNTGELF